This T cell receptor (beta chain) was sequenced during a study of cytomegalovirus exposure and HLA in healthy donors. Assay: immunoSEQ multiplex PCR; the TCRdb copy retains only in-frame clones and omits some. The table records 250,000 to 350,000 clones, roughly 90% of them present only once. Germline lookup yields CDR1 MNHEY and CDR2 SMNVEV (reference sequence). V lost 5 bases to trimming and J lost 0 bases; unmatched junction nucleotides: 5. The CDR3 is 15 residues long. Sequencing was done on a sample of PBMCs. The rearrangement uses TRBV27 and TRBJ2-3; 7 bases are shared with TRBD1. The TCR sequence derives from a man younger than 40 in good health and CMV-seronegative. The chain's CDR3 is CASSPPGQSTDTQYF. The CDR3 nucleotides read TGTGCCAGCAGTCCACCGGGACAGAGCACAGATACGCAGTATTTT.